The clone carrying this T cell receptor (beta chain) was observed a handful of times. Its antigen remains unidentified. V was trimmed by 6 bases and J by 4 bases, leaving 18 bases between them. CDR3 length equals 16 residues. Germline CDR1 reads MDHEN; CDR2 reads SYDVKM. Genomic DNA from each subset was divided evenly over several immunoSEQ plates. In the original processing: ImmunoSEQ yielded junction-only sequences lacking quality scores, so filtering differed. TCRdb's table, derived via immunoSEQ multiplex PCR, lists solely in-frame clones and lacks some. The DNA was the basis for D and trimming; V, J and clone size are from that table. The sample has roughly 330,000 clones, approximately 74% seen once. This specimen comes from a study of shared clonotypes between healthy human individuals. Study-wide results and caveats: It was expected that sequencing depth would affect clonotype sharing among donors. In a few donors, around 4.8% of naive CD4 clonotypes appeared in common.

The material sequenced was memory CD4+ T cells sorted from blood. This sample's subset: CD45RA-negative fraction. This sequence was found in a young man in good health. The chain combines TRBV28 with TRBJ2-2, with D tentatively TRBD1 or TRBD2 (5 bases each). The CDR3 coding sequence is TGTGCCAGCAGACCAACGGGACCAAGCCTCACCGGGGAGCTGTTTTTT. It translates to CASRPTGPSLTGELFF.